This TCR beta chain was recorded in a study of siplizumab effects on memory and regulatory T cells. Germline V lookup: CDR1 MNHNS, CDR2 SASEGT. The CDR3 spans 18 residues. Trimming removed 3 bases from V and 0 bases from J, with 18 bases in between. This table comes from immunoSEQ multiplex PCR, and its TCRdb copy is limited to in-frame clones, with some not included. Of approximately 75,000 clones in the sample, around 93% were seen once. Sequenced: CD8+ T cells sorted from blood. The chain recombines TRBV6-1 with TRBJ1-5; D gene unclear. This clonotype was obtained from a human donor in good health. In DNA form, the CDR3 reads TGTGCCAGCAGTGACCCCACGCCGGGGAAATATAGCAATCAGCCCCAGCATTTT. This translates into CASSDPTPGKYSNQPQHF.